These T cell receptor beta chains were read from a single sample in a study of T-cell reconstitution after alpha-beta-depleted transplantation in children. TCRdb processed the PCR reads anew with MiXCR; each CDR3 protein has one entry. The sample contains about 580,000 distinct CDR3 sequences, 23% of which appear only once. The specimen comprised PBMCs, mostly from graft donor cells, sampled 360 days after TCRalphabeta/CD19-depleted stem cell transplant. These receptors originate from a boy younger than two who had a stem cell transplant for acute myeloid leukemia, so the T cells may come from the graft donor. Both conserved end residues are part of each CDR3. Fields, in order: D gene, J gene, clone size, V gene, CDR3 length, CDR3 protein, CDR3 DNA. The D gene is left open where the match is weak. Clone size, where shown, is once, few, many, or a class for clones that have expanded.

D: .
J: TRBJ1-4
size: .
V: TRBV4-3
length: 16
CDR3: CASSQVFTVSQEKLFF
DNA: TGCGCCAGCAGCCAAGTGTTTACCGTCAGCCAAGAAAAACTGTTTTTT

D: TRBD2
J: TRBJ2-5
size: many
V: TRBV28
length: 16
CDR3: CASSLEGGGTGETQYF
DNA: TGTGCCAGCAGTTTAGAGGGCGGGGGGACTGGAGAGACCCAGTACTTC

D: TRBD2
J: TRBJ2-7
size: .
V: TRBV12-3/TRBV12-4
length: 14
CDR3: CASRQTGTKEGQYF
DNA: TGTGCCAGCAGACAGACCGGGACTAAGGAGGGGCAGTACTTC

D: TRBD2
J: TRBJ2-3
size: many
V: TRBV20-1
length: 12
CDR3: CSATVKRGGQYF
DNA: TGCAGTGCCACCGTCAAGCGGGGGGGGCAGTATTTT

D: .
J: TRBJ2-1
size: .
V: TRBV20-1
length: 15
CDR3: CSASSLPSSYNEQFF
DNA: TGCAGTGCTAGTTCGTTGCCGAGCTCCTACAATGAGCAGTTCTTC

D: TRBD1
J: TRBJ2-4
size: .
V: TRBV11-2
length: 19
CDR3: CASSFFEGEQGATKNIQYF
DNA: TGTGCCAGCAGCTTTTTTGAGGGCGAACAGGGGGCAACCAAAAACATTCAGTACTTC

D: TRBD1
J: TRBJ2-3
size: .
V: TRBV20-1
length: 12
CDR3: CSARQGVDTQYF
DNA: TGCAGTGCTAGACAGGGGGTAGATACGCAGTATTTT

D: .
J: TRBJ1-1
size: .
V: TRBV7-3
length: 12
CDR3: CASSLGSGEAFF
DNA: TGTGCCAGCAGCTTAGGGTCGGGAGAAGCTTTCTTT

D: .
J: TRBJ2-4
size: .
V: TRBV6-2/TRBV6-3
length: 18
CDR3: CASSYSEWVVGTKNIQYF
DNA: TGTGCCAGCAGTTACTCGGAGTGGGTAGTGGGAACTAAAAACATTCAGTACTTC

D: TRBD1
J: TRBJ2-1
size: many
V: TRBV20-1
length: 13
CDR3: CSGRDRAYNEQFF
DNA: TGCAGCGGTCGGGACAGGGCCTACAATGAGCAGTTCTTC

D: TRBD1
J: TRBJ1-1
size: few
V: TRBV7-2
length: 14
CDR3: CASSLVWGQSEAFF
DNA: TGTGCCAGCAGCTTAGTTTGGGGACAGTCTGAAGCTTTCTTT

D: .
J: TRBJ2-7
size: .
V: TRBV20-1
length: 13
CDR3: CSASHRDQYEQYF
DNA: TGCAGTGCTAGTCACAGGGATCAATACGAGCAGTACTTC

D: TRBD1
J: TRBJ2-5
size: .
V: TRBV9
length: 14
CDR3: CASSKGRGLETQYF
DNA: TGTGCCAGCAGCAAGGGCAGGGGGCTGGAGACCCAGTACTTC

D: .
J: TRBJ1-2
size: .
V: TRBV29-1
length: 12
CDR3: CSVESANYGYTF
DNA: TGCAGCGTTGAGTCTGCGAACTATGGCTACACCTTC

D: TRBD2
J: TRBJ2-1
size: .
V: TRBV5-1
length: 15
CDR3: CASSLVSGGFDEQFF
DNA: TGCGCCAGCAGCTTGGTGAGCGGGGGGTTCGATGAGCAGTTCTTC

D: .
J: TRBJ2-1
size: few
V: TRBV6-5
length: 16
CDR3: CASSLRTGHVVNEQFF
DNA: TGTGCCAGCAGCTTAAGGACGGGACACGTCGTGAATGAGCAGTTCTTC

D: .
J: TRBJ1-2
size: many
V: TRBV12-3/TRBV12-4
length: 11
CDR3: CASSFGNGYTF
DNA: TGTGCCAGCAGCTTCGGGAATGGCTACACCTTC

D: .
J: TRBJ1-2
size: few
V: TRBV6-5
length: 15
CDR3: CASSYKGGHVYGYTF
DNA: TGTGCCAGCAGTTACAAGGGGGGACACGTCTATGGCTACACCTTC

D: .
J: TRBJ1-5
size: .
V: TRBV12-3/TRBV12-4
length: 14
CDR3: CASRGTGANQPQHF
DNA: TGTGCCAGCAGAGGTACAGGCGCCAATCAGCCCCAGCATTTT

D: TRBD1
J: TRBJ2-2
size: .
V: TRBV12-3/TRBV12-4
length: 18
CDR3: CASSGVSGDRGRTGELFF
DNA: TGTGCCAGCAGCGGAGTGTCTGGAGACAGGGGGCGAACCGGGGAGCTGTTTTTT

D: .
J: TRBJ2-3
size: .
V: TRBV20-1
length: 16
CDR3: CSASPPMGTSTDTQYF
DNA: TGCAGTGCTAGTCCCCCCATGGGAACTAGCACAGATACGCAGTATTTT

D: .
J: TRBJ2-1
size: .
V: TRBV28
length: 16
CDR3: CASSPPVGANYNEQFF
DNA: TGTGCCAGCAGTCCGCCGGTGGGGGCCAACTACAATGAGCAGTTCTTC

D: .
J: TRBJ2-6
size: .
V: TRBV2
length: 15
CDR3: CASSPVGSGANVLTF
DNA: TGTGCCAGCAGTCCCGTCGGCTCTGGGGCCAACGTCCTGACTTTC

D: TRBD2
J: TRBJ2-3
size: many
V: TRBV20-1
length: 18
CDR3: CSARDLVAGGPGTDTQYF
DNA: TGCAGTGCTAGAGATTTGGTAGCGGGGGGGCCGGGGACAGATACGCAGTATTTT

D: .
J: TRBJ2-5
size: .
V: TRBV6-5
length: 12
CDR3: CASRRGLETQYF
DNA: TGTGCCAGCAGGCGAGGTTTAGAGACCCAGTACTTC

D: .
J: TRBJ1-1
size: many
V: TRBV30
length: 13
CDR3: CAWSVGTNTEAFF
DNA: TGTGCCTGGAGTGTCGGGACCAACACTGAAGCTTTCTTT

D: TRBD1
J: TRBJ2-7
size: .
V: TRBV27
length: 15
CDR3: CASSLLSAGGYDQYF
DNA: TGTGCCAGCAGTTTATTGTCGGCAGGGGGCTACGATCAGTACTTC

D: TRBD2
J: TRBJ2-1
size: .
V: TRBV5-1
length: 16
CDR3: CASNDRGGRGGNEQFF
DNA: TGCGCCAGCAATGACCGCGGGGGGCGAGGTGGCAATGAGCAGTTCTTC

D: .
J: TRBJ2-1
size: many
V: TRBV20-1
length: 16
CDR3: CSARVGASWSYNEQFF
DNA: TGCAGTGCTAGAGTGGGGGCTAGCTGGTCGTACAATGAGCAGTTCTTC

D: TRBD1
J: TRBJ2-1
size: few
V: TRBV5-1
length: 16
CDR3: CASSSDRGLPYNEQFF
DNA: TGCGCCAGCAGCTCGGACAGGGGGCTCCCCTACAATGAGCAGTTCTTC

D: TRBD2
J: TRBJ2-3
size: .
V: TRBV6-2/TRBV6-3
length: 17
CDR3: CASSYSRTSGRPDTQYF
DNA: TGTGCCAGCAGTTACTCGCGGACTAGCGGGAGGCCAGATACGCAGTATTTT

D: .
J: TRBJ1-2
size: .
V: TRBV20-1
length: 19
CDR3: CSARAILPPPQDNNYGYTF
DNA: TGCAGTGCTAGAGCAATTCTTCCCCCACCTCAGGACAATAACTATGGCTACACCTTC

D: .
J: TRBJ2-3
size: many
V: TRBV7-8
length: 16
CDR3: CASSPFAGTLFNTQYF
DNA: TGTGCCAGCAGCCCGTTCGCCGGGACCCTCTTCAATACGCAGTATTTT

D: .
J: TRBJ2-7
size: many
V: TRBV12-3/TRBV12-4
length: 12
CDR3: CASSLVRNEQYF
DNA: TGTGCCAGCAGTTTGGTTAGGAACGAGCAGTACTTC

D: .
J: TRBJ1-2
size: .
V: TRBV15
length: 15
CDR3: CATSRAQETEGGYTF
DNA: TGTGCCACCAGCAGAGCTCAAGAGACGGAAGGGGGCTACACCTTC

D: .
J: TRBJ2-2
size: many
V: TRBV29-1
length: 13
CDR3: CSVEQERTGELFF
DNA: TGCAGCGTTGAACAGGAGCGCACCGGGGAGCTGTTTTTT

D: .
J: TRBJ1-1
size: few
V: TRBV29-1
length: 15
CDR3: CSVELINRVATEAFF
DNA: TGCAGCGTTGAATTAATTAACAGGGTAGCCACTGAAGCTTTCTTT

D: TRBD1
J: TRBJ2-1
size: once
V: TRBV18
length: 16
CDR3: CASSPTGDSSYNEQFF
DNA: TGTGCCAGCTCTCCGACAGGGGACAGCTCCTACAATGAGCAGTTCTTC

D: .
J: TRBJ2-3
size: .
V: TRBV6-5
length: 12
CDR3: CATQPGRDTQYF
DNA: TGTGCCACCCAGCCCGGGCGTGATACGCAGTATTTT

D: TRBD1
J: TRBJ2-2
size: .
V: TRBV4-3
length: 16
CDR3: CASSQGQGVLAGELFF
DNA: TGCGCCAGCAGCCAGGGACAGGGGGTTTTAGCCGGGGAGCTGTTTTTT

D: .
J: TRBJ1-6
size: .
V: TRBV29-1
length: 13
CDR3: CSVVLGEGSPLHF
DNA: TGCAGCGTTGTTCTGGGAGAGGGTTCACCCCTCCACTTT

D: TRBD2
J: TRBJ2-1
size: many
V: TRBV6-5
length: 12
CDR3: CASSYWEGEQFF
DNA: TGTGCCAGCAGTTACTGGGAGGGTGAGCAGTTCTTC

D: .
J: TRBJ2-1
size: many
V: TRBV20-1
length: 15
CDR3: CSAEDPGTTYNEQFF
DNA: TGCAGTGCTGAAGACCCCGGGACAACCTACAATGAGCAGTTCTTC

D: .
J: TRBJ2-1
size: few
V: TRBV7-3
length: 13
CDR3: CASSQAGHNEQFF
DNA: TGTGCCAGCAGCCAAGCTGGCCACAATGAGCAGTTCTTC

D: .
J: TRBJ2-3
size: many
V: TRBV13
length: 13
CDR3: CASSPDSRDTQYF
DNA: TGTGCCAGCAGCCCCGACTCTAGAGATACGCAGTATTTT

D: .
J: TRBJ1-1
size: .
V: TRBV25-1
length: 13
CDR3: CASNPSTGTMAFF
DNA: TGTGCCAGCAATCCCTCTACCGGGACAATGGCTTTCTTT

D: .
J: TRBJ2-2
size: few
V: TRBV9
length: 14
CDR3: CASSVGVGTGELFF
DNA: TGTGCCAGCAGCGTAGGGGTTGGCACCGGGGAGCTGTTTTTT

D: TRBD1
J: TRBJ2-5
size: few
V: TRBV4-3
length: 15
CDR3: CASSLDRVGQETQYF
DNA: TGCGCCAGCAGCTTAGACAGGGTAGGCCAAGAGACCCAGTACTTC

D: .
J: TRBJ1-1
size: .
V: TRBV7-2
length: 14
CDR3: CASSLLAGSTEAFF
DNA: TGTGCCAGCAGCTTACTGGCGGGGAGCACTGAAGCTTTCTTT

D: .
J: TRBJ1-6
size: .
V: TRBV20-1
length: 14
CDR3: CSAREREVISPLHF
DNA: TGCAGTGCTAGAGAGAGGGAGGTGATTTCACCCCTCCACTTT

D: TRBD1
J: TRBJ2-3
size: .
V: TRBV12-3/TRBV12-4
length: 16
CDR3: CASSFTGTGGPDTQYF
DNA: TGTGCCAGCAGTTTTACCGGGACAGGGGGCCCAGATACGCAGTATTTT

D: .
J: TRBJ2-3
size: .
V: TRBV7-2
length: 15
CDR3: CASSPQGQGTDTQYF
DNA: TGTGCCAGCAGTCCCCAGGGGCAGGGCACAGATACGCAGTATTTT

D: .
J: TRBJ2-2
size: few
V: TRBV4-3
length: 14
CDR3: CASSQEGQGEELFF
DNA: TGCGCCAGCAGCCAAGAGGGGCAGGGTGAGGAGCTGTTTTTT

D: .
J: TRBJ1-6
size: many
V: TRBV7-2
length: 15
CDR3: CASRIPSSYNSPLHF
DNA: TGTGCCAGCAGAATACCGAGCTCCTATAATTCACCCCTCCACTTT

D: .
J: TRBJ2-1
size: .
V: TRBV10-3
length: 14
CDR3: CAITRASSYNEQFF
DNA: TGTGCCATCACCCGAGCTAGCTCCTACAATGAGCAGTTCTTC

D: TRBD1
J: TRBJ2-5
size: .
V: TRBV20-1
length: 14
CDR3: CSARDSGGQETQYF
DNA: TGCAGTGCTAGAGATTCAGGGGGTCAAGAGACCCAGTACTTC